Listed here is a single T cell receptor beta chain. The data were obtained in a study of CD8 T cells in Susac syndrome. TCR beta was sequenced from blood CD8+ and CD4+ T cells. Random hexamers were used to reverse transcribe the RNA input (roughly 0.5 to 1 ug). Via MiXCR, TCRdb re-called the immunoSEQ multiplex PCR reads, giving one row per CDR3 protein. This sample has a few hundred thousand distinct CDR3 sequences, with about 94% found just once. The CDR3 runs 13 residues. V was pared by 5 bases and J by 1 base, with 3 bases of the junction left unmatched. CDR1 DFQATT and CDR2 SNEGSKA come from the germline V gene (reference sequence).

The sample consisted of CD8+ T cells from PBMCs. V gene TRBV20-1 combines with J gene TRBJ1-1; 8 bases line up with TRBD1. This TCR came from a human donor with multiple sclerosis. The CDR3 reads CSALGTGNTEAFF. The CDR3 coding sequence is TGCAGTGCTCTTGGGACAGGGAACACTGAAGCTTTCTTT.